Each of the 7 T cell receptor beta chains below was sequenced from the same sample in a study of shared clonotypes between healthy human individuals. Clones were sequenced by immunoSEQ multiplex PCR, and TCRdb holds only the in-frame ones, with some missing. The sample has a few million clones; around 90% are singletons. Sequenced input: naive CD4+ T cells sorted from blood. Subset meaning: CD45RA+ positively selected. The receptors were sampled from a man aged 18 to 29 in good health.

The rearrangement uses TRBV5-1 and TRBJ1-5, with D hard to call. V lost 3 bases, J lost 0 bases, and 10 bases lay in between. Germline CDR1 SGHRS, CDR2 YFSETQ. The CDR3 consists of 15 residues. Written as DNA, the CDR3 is TGCGCCAGCAGCTCGGACGGATCTAGCAATCAGCCCCAGCATTTT. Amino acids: CASSSDGSSNQPQHF.

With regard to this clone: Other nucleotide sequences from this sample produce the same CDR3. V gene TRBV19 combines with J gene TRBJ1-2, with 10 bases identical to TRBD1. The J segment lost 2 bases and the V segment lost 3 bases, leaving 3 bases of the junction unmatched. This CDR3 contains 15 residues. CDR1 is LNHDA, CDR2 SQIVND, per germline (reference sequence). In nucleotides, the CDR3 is TGTGCCAGTAGTATTACGGGACAGGGGAACTATGGCTACACCTTC. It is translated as CASSITGQGNYGYTF.

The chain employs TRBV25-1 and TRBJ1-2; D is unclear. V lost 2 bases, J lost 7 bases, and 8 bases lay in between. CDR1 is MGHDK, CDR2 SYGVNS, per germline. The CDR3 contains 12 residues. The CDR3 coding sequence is TGTGCCAGCAGTGAACCCGGATTTGGCTACACCTTC. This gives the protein CASSEPGFGYTF.

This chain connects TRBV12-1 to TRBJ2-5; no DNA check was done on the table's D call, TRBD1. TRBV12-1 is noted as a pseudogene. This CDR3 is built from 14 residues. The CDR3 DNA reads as TGTGCCAGCTTTTTGGGGGCAGAACAAGAGACCCAGTACTTC. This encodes CASFLGAEQETQYF.

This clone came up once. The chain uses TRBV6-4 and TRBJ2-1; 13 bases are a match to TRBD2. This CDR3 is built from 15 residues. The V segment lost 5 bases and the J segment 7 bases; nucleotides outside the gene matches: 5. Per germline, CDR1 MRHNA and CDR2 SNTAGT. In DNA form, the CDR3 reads TGTGCCAGCAGTCGGACTAGCGGGAGAAGGAATGAGCAGTTCTTC. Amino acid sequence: CASSRTSGRRNEQFF.

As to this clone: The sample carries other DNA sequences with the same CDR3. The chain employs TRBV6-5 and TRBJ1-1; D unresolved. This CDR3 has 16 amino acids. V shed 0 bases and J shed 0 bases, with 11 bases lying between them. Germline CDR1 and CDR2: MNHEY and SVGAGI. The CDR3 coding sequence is TGTGCCAGCAGTTACTCGAGGACCGTCATGAACACTGAAGCTTTCTTT. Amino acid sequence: CASSYSRTVMNTEAFF.

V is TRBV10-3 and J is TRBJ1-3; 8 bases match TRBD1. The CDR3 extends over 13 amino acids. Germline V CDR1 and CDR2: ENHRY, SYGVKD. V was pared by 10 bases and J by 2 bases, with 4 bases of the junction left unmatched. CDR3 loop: CATRGLTGNTIYF. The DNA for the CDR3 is TGTGCCACCAGGGGGCTGACTGGAAACACCATATATTTT.